The present entry profiles one TCR beta chain with its context. Antigen specificity is unknown. The source of the sample is a study of CD8 T cells in ankylosing spondylitis. Overall study results and limits: Several highly homologous variants formed a TCR beta motif that appeared characteristic of ankylosing spondylitis blood. The clones that were linked to disease were reported to be significantly enriched in matched synovial fluid samples from ankylosing spondylitis patients.

Trimming stripped 0 bases from V and 3 bases from J, with 19 bases between. The CDR3 is 17 residues long. Germline loops: CDR1 SGDLS, CDR2 YYNGEE. TCRdb itself ran the 5' RACE reads through MiXCR, one entry per CDR3 protein. Here the sample spans some 270,000 distinct CDR3 sequences, 15% to 20% being singletons. The chain joins TRBV9 to TRBJ2-7; a weak D match, TRBD1 (5 bases). The sequence came from a male donor with ankylosing spondylitis or in good health (not recorded which). Sequenced: blood, either unsorted or a sorted T cell fraction (not recorded which). The chain's CDR3 is CASSVAPGSEVVYEQYF. The CDR3 DNA sequence: TGTGCCAGCAGCGTAGCCCCAGGGTCCGAGGTCGTCTACGAGCAGTACTTC.